The 3 T cell receptor beta chains presented below share a single source sample, sequenced in a study of somatic mutations in cytotoxic T cells in rheumatoid arthritis. Some clones are missing from TCRdb's copy, which holds only in-frame ones; the method was immunoSEQ multiplex PCR. This table has approximately 19,000 clones, 65% to 80% appearing once. Material for sequencing was CD8+ T cells sorted from blood. All receptors come from an adult with rheumatoid arthritis.

The chain uses TRBV19 and TRBJ1-1, with 10 bases aligning to TRBD1. The germline gives CDR1 LNHDA, CDR2 SQIVND (reference sequence). The ends lost 5 bases at V and 10 bases at J; junction bases unmatched: 22. The CDR3 has 18 amino acids. The DNA of the CDR3 is TGTGCCAGTAGTCTCCCCTCGGCCGGCATCGACAGGGGGCTTGGAGCTTTCTTT. Translation: CASSLPSAGIDRGLGAFF.

CDR3 DNA: TGTGCCAGCAGCCTACGATCTAGCGGGGGGTTACTTAACTCCTACAATGAGCAGTTCTTC. As protein: CASSLRSSGGLLNSYNEQFF. The chain uses TRBV9 and TRBJ2-1, with TRBD2 matching 11 bases. The V gene's germline CDR1 is SGDLS and CDR2 YYNGEE. The CDR3 consists of 20 residues. V lost 4 bases, J lost 0 bases, and 15 bases stayed unmatched.

The J gene is TRBJ1-4, the V gene TRBV5-6, with D unresolved. The germline V gene encodes CDR1 SGHDT and CDR2 YYEEEE. The CDR3 is made up of 15 amino acids. Trimming cost V 2 bases and J 4 bases, with 12 bases left between them. As DNA, the CDR3 is TGTGCCAGCAGCTTTTCGGCCAAATATAATGAAAAACTGTTTTTT. This sequence encodes CASSFSAKYNEKLFF.